This TCR beta chain was sequenced during a study of T cells in Graves' hyperthyroidism and ophthalmopathy. The investigators amplified TCR beta CDR3 regions from RNA transcripts. First-round RT-PCR targeting the TCR CDR3 was performed with the HTBI primer set. In TCRdb, the multiplex PCR reads were re-called with MiXCR into one record per CDR3 protein. The table lists around 280,000 distinct CDR3 sequences, about an eighth of them singletons, with 7.8% in the top ten. This clonotype was counted at least ten times. In germline, CDR1 is GTSNPN, CDR2 SVGIG (reference sequence). Trimming removed 1 base from V and 0 bases from J, with 10 bases in between. The CDR3 consists of 14 residues.

The sequencing input was blood. The chain couples TRBV30 to TRBJ2-7, with D uncertain. The TCR originated in a woman in her twenties or thirties with Graves' hyperthyroidism that later progressed to Graves' ophthalmopathy. DNA of the CDR3: TGTGCCTGGAGTGCGGTACTGAGCTCCTACGAGCAGTACTTC. Residues: CAWSAVLSSYEQYF.